The 11 T cell receptor beta chains below were found in one sample sequenced in a study of OX40 agonist ivuxolimab in advanced cancers. Sequencing was performed with immunoSEQ multiplex PCR; in TCRdb, only in-frame clones are kept and a portion is missing. The data show about 47,000 clones, with around 84% seen just once and more than 1.5% held by the top ten. The source was CD4+ or CD8+ T cells sorted from blood, collected in a trial of the OX40 agonist ivuxolimab. The source of these receptors is an adult with an advanced solid tumor such as melanoma, head and neck, liver or kidney cancer.

The V and J genes are TRBV13 and TRBJ2-1; possible D gene TRBD1, 6 bases. The germline CDR1 and CDR2 sequences are PRHDT and FYEKMQ (reference sequence). CDR3 length: 16 residues. Trimming shortened V by 4 bases and J by 6 bases, and 19 bases separated the two germline ends. DNA for the CDR3: TGTGCCAGCAGCTCCAGAACAGGGTATGATATCAATGAGCAGTTCTTC. Its protein product is CASSSRTGYDINEQFF. The full variable domain, rest sourced from reference TRBV13 and TRBJ2-1, is AAGVIQSPRHLIKEKRETATLKCYPIPRHDTVYWYQQGPGQDPQFLISFYEKMQSDKGSIPDRFSAQQFSDYHSELNMSSLELGDSALYFCASSSRTGYDINEQFFGPGTRLTVL.

This sequence joins TRBV6-1 and TRBJ2-5, with 13 bases matching TRBD2. This CDR3 contains 18 residues. Trimming cost V 3 bases and J 5 bases; bases outside gene matches: 12. The germline CDR1 and CDR2 sequences are MNHNS and SASEGT. The CDR3 here is CASSENPGLAGRRETQYF. DNA of the CDR3: TGTGCCAGCAGTGAGAATCCGGGACTAGCGGGAAGGCGGGAGACCCAGTACTTC.

This chain uses TRBV7-2 with TRBJ1-1, with D maybe TRBD1 (5 bases). This CDR3 region has 12 residues. Deletions cut 3 bases from V and 11 bases from J, with 13 bases between. Germline assignment: CDR1 SGHTA and CDR2 FQGNSA. The CDR3 bases are TGTGCCAGCAGCTTGGACTGGGGGAGCGCTTTCTTT. Translated, it gives CASSLDWGSAFF.

This clone appeared once. The gene calls are TRBV6-5 and TRBJ1-2; the D gene is possibly TRBD1 (5 bases). The V gene's germline CDR1 is MNHEY and CDR2 SVGAGI. Between the trimmed V and J ends, which lost 0 bases and 2 bases, there was a span of 10 bases. CDR3 length: 15 residues. CDR3 loop: CASSYSLGPNYGYTF. The CDR3, as DNA: TGTGCCAGCAGTTACTCTCTGGGACCGAACTATGGCTACACCTTC.

This clone turned up a few times. J is TRBJ2-2 and V is TRBV2; D perhaps matches TRBD2 (6 bases). CDR1 is SNHLY, CDR2 FYNNEI, per germline. This CDR3 has 14 residues. V shed 6 bases and J shed 3 bases, with 11 bases lying between them. The CDR3 nucleotides read TGTGCCAGCAGGGGGACTGGCTACACCGGGGAGCTGTTTTTT. Translated, it gives CASRGTGYTGELFF.

The chain joins TRBV18 to TRBJ1-3; tentative D call: TRBD1 (6 bases). The V gene's germline CDR1 is KGHSH and CDR2 LQKENI. This CDR3 is built from 15 residues. Trimming removed 3 bases from V and 2 bases from J, with 11 bases in between. In DNA, the CDR3 is TGTGCCAGCTCACCGACTACAGGGCCTGGAAACACCATATATTTT. This gives the protein CASSPTTGPGNTIYF.

The chain carries TRBV11-2 and TRBJ2-7; tentatively, D is TRBD2 (6 bases). Looked up from germline, CDR1 is SGHAT and CDR2 is FQNNGV. CDR3 size: 15 residues. Trimming shortened V by 1 base and J by 5 bases, and 15 bases separated the two germline ends. DNA of the CDR3: TGTGCCAGCAGCTTAGTCCCGGGGGAGGTAAACGAGCAGTACTTC. It encodes CASSLVPGEVNEQYF.

By frequency in the sample, this clone is medium-sized. The chain recombines TRBV5-1 with TRBJ1-1; D not certain. The V and J ends lost 5 bases and 1 base respectively, with 12 bases between them. The CDR3 covers 14 residues. The germline V gene has CDR1 SGHRS and CDR2 YFSETQ. This chain's CDR3 is CASRPDWGNTEAFF. The CDR3 nucleotides read TGCGCCAGCAGACCCGATTGGGGGAACACTGAAGCTTTCTTT. The full variable domain, completed using reference TRBV5-1 and TRBJ1-1, is KAGVTQTPRYLIKTRGQQVTLSCSPISGHRSVSWYQQTPGQGLQFLFEYFSETQRNKGNFPGRFSGRQFSNSRSEMNVSTLELGDSALYLCASRPDWGNTEAFFGQGTRLTVV.

In its sample, this clone was seen a few times. This chain connects TRBV6-6 to TRBJ2-1; 9 nucleotides line up with TRBD1. The junction had 9 bases not matched to a gene; V was cut back by 5 bases and J by 7 bases. In germline, CDR1 is MNHNY, CDR2 SVGAGI (reference sequence). This CDR3 region has 15 residues. CDR3 DNA: TGTGCCAGCAGTGGGGGGACAGGGCTAGGGAATGAGCAGTTCTTC. Residues: CASSGGTGLGNEQFF.

This chain links TRBV5-1 with TRBJ1-1; tentatively, D is TRBD1 (6 bases). The V end was cut by 1 base, the J end by 0 bases, with 16 bases between. Germline V CDR1 and CDR2: SGHRS, YFSETQ. The CDR3 length is 17 residues. DNA of the CDR3: TGCGCCAGCAGCTTGCGGGGGGGCGCGCCGTTGAACACTGAAGCTTTCTTT. This sequence encodes CASSLRGGAPLNTEAFF.

The V gene is TRBV6-5, the J gene TRBJ2-7; D gene uncertain. V was clipped by 7 bases and J by 3 bases, with 7 bases between them. The CDR3 runs 11 residues. CDR1 is MNHEY, CDR2 SVGAGI, per germline. CDR3 residues: CASTRNYEQYF. The DNA for the CDR3 is TGTGCCAGCACCAGGAACTACGAGCAGTACTTC.